This T cell receptor (beta chain) was sequenced in a study of cytomegalovirus exposure and HLA in healthy donors. 60 Vbeta and 13 Jbeta primers were used in PCR. The repertoire was sequenced with immunoSEQ multiplex PCR; TCRdb's copy has only in-frame clones and lacks some. The repertoire holds 130,000 or so clones, roughly 75% seen once, with around 3.4% in the top ten. CDR1 and CDR2 (germline): MNHNS, SASEGT. The CDR3 runs to 15 residues. The V gene lost 6 bases and the J gene lost 1 base, with 15 bases spanning the gap. Source material: PBMCs. This receptor was taken from a middle-aged man in good health and CMV-seronegative. The rearrangement joins TRBV6-1 to TRBJ1-1; TRBD1 might be the D (5 bases). This CDR3 is CASRRPGRGNTEAFF. The CDR3 nucleotides are TGTGCCAGCAGACGACCGGGGAGGGGGAACACTGAAGCTTTCTTT.